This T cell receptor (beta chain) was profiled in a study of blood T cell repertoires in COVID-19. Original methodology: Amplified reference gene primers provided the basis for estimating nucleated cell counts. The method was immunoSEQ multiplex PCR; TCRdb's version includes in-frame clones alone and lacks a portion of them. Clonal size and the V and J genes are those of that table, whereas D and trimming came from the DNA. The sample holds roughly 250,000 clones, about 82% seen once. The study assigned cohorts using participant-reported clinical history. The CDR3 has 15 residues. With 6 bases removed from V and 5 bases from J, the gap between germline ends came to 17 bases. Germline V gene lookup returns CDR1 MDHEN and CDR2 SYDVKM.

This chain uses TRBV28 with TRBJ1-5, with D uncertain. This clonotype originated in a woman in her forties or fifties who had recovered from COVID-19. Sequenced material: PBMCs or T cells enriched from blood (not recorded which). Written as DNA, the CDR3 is TGTGCCAGCAGCACGGGAGGGATTGGCGATCAGCCCCAGCATTTT. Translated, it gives CASSTGGIGDQPQHF. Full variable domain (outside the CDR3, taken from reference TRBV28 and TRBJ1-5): DVKVTQSSRYLVKRTGEKVFLECVQDMDHENMFWYRQDPGLGLRLIYFSYDVKMKEKGDIPEGYSVSREKKERFSLILESASTNQTSMYLCASSTGGIGDQPQHFGDGTRLSIL.